This TCR delta chain was obtained from a study of delta chains in infants with herpesvirus infections (dated by TCRdb to about 2023). Broadly, across the study: A Ugandan infant birth cohort was prospectively followed from birth to characterize gammadelta T cell responses to primary cytomegalovirus (CMV) infection. gammadelta TCRs were sequenced from PBMC obtained from under 20 CMV-infected infants (one congenitally infected) and several CMV-uninfected infants for whom sufficient sample was available. The study looked for a public fetal Vdelta1/Vgamma8 gammadelta TCR clonotype in infants infected with CMV after birth. Infant blood samples were grouped into approximate age categories of 1.5, 4, 8 and 12 months. Previously published Belgian fetal and cord blood gammadelta TCR data were added only for comparison and were not generated in this cohort.

Infants were enrolled after their mothers, pregnant women receiving prenatal care in Kampala, Uganda, were recruited, and documentation of maternal HIV status was required. Home visits to families took place weekly, and collection of infant clinical information, oral swabs and peripheral blood began at 6 weeks of age and was repeated every 4 months after that. After blood was collected in heparin tubes, PBMC were isolated using Ficoll-Paque density gradient centrifugation and then cryopreserved. Overall study results and their limits: Of 18 CMV-infected infants, several carried the public Vdelta1 clonotype: the congenitally infected infant plus three who were infected postnatally before 120 days of age. The authors acknowledged a small sample size and a lack of race- or environment-matched controls, because almost all Ugandans acquire CMV before adulthood. In CMV-uninfected infants, the public clonotype might still be present but below the detection limit. The public clonotype was detected only at the first time point after infection and was not found in uninfected infants or in infants infected after 120 days. Public-clonotype frequency among Vdelta1 cells appeared to correlate inversely with age at infection and decayed rapidly, seemingly not persisting beyond approximately eight weeks.

CDR1 and CDR2, per the germline V gene, are TSWWSYY and QGS. Trimming removed 0 bases from V and 0 bases from J; the gene matches leave 30 bases unexplained. The CDR3 measures 25 amino acids from cysteine to phenylalanine. Only the CDR3 DNA is retained, 75 bases long and in frame from the first base. There are a few counts of this clone. The antigen it binds to is not known. Base qualities were left out, and no much larger clone turns up one base away. Library prep was done by RT-PCR. PBMC RNA was reverse transcribed with SuperScript II using gamma-chain- and delta-chain-specific primers to generate TCR cDNA. Purification of cDNA was performed with AMPure XP beads, after which the cDNA was amplified and indexed with Illumina adapters by means of the Nextera XT Index Kit. Sequencing of gammadelta TCR libraries was carried out on an Illumina MiSeq using a V2 300-cycle kit. The original methods were these. Using MiXCR v2.1.12, CDR3 sequences were assembled, and reads were mapped onto D, J and V genes obtained from GenBank. Repertoire analyses of the CDR3 clonotypes were performed with VDJtools v1.2.1. TCRdb reprocessed the public data with the CATT caller; entries with the same nucleotide sequence were combined afterwards. TCRdb's processing, not the authors', yielded these V and J calls. This sample holds about 3,300 delta-chain clones; 30% to 35% were observed only once. The ten largest clones take up 8% of the sample.

The source was peripheral blood, collected at time point 3 of longitudinal follow-up. This chain joins TRDV1 to TRDJ1, with 8 middle bases fitting TRDD3. This receptor was taken from a human donor who was a Ugandan infant, either HIV-exposed or HIV-unexposed (not recorded which). CDR3 sequence: CALGELCLLKPYWGAPGGDTDKLIF. The nucleotide sequence is TGTGCTCTTGGGGAACTTTGCCTACTCAAGCCATACTGGGGGGCTCCAGGGGGGGACACCGATAAACTCATCTTT.